This TCR beta chain was recovered during a study of T cells in Graves' hyperthyroidism and ophthalmopathy. The germline V gene has CDR1 LNHDA and CDR2 SQIVND (reference sequence). The CDR3 length is 16 residues. Between the trimmed V and J ends, which lost 7 bases and 0 bases, there was a span of 13 bases. Exclusions: uncontrolled infection, other autoimmune disease, pregnancy, lactation. TCR beta CDR3 regions were amplified from RNA. HTBI primers were the set used in a first-round RT-PCR of the TCR CDR3. TCRdb redid the calling of the multiplex PCR reads with MiXCR, one entry per CDR3 protein. The data contain hundreds of thousands of distinct CDR3 sequences, less than 15% of them singletons.

The material sequenced was blood. V usage is TRBV19 and J usage is TRBJ2-6; TRBD1 or TRBD2 may be the D gene (5 bases each). This receptor was obtained from a woman aged 18-35 years with Graves' hyperthyroidism. This chain's CDR3 is CASTPGASSGANVLTF. The CDR3 DNA follows: TGTGCCAGTACCCCCGGGGCCAGCTCTGGGGCCAACGTCCTGACTTTC.